This TCR beta chain was documented in a study of PD-1 blockade in classical Hodgkin lymphoma. Overall study findings and caveats: The study reported lower baseline TCR diversity in newly diagnosed patients than in healthy donors.

Time point specified: cycle 4 day 1 (C4D1), after less than seven weeks of nivolumab. After autologous stem cell transplantation all patients relapsed, and prior brentuximab vedotin exposure differed between cohorts. Under best response, outcomes were complete response, partial response or progressive disease. V was shortened by 2 bases and J by 0 bases, with 9 bases between the two germline ends. CDR3 length equals 16 residues. Germline CDR1 and CDR2: SGHDT and YYEEEE. The method was immunoSEQ multiplex PCR; TCRdb's version includes in-frame clones alone and lacks a portion of them. The profile covers 75,000 to 95,000 clones, with 75% to 85% appearing a single time and about 18% taken by the ten largest. As concerns this clone: Its antigen remains unidentified.

This clonotype was sampled from a human donor with classical Hodgkin lymphoma. Specimen: peripheral blood mononuclear cells (PBMCs), collected before the fourth cycle of nivolumab. This rearrangement joins TRBV5-6 to TRBJ2-6; D remains unclear. The CDR3 DNA reads TGTGCCAGCAGCTTCATTGGCCGCTCTGGGGCCAACGTCCTGACTTTC. Protein product: CASSFIGRSGANVLTF. Full variable domain (missing parts from reference TRBV5-6 and TRBJ2-6): DAGVTQSPTHLIKTRGQQVTLRCSPKSGHDTVSWYQQALGQGPQFIFQYYEEEERQRGNFPDRFSGHQFPNYSSELNVNALLLGDSALYLCASSFIGRSGANVLTFGAGSRLTVL.